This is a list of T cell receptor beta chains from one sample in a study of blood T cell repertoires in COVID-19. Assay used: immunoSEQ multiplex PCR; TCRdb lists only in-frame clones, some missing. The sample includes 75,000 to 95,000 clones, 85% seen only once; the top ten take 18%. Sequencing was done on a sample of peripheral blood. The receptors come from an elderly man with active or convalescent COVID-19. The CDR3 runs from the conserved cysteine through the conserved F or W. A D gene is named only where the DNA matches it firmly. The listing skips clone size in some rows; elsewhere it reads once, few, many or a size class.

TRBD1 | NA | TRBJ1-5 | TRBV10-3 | CAISESTGSNQPQHF | TGTGCCATCAGTGAGTCGACAGGGAGCAATCAGCCCCAGCATTTT
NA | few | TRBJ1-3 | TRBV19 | CASRRDQNTIYF | TGTGCCAGTAGGCGGGACCAAAACACCATATATTTT
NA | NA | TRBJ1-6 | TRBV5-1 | CASSPGQNNSPLHF | TGCGCCAGCAGCCCCGGACAGAATAATTCACCCCTCCACTTT
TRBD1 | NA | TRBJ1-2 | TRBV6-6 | CASSSWTGTGNGYTF | TGTGCCAGCAGTTCCTGGACCGGGACAGGGAATGGCTACACCTTC
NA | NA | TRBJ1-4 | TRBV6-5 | CASSRGGQTNEKLFF | TGTGCCAGCAGTAGAGGGGGACAAACAAATGAAAAACTGTTTTTT
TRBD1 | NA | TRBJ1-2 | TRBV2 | CASSEMGTGVHYGYTF | TGTGCCAGCAGTGAAATGGGGACAGGAGTTCACTATGGCTACACCTTC
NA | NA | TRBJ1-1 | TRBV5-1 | CASSLGPIGTEAFF | TGCGCCAGCAGCTTGGGGCCCATTGGCACTGAAGCTTTCTTT
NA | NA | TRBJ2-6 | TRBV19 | CASTNAVGSGANVLTF | TGTGCCAGTACCAACGCGGTTGGCTCTGGGGCCAACGTCCTGACTTTC
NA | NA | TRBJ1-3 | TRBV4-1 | CASSQDRTVLSDTIYF | TGCGCCAGCAGCCAAGATCGAACTGTGTTATCGGACACCATATATTTT
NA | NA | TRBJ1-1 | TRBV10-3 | CAISESLGGPTEAFF | TGTGCCATCAGTGAGTCACTGGGGGGGCCCACTGAAGCTTTCTTT
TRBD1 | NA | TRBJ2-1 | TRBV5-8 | CASSSKTLPGQGTHEQFF | TGTGCCAGCAGCTCAAAGACCCTACCGGGACAGGGGACCCATGAGCAGTTCTTC
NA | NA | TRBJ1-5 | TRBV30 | CAWSPERDSNQPQHF | TGTGCCTGGAGTCCGGAGAGGGATAGCAATCAGCCCCAGCATTTT
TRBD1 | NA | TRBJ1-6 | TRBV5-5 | CASSPGQNNSPLHF | TGTGCCAGCAGCCCGGGACAGAATAATTCACCCCTCCACTTT
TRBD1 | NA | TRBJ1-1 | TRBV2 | CASSEGAPAEAFF | TGTGCCAGCTCCGAGGGGGCCCCGGCTGAAGCTTTCTTT
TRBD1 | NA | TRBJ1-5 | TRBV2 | CASSEDRGWQPQHF | TGTGCCAGCAGTGAAGACAGGGGGTGGCAGCCCCAGCATTTT
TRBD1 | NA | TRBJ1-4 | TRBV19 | CASTDRGGATNEKLFF | TGTGCCAGTACCGACAGGGGGGGAGCAACTAATGAAAAACTGTTTTTT
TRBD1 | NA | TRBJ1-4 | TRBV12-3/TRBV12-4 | CASSVTGGLGLFF | TGTGCCAGCAGTGTGACAGGGGGCCTAGGACTGTTTTTT
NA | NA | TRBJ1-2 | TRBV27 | CASSLYQGWNYGYTF | TGTGCCAGCAGTTTATACCAGGGGTGGAACTATGGCTACACCTTC
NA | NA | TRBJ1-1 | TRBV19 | CASSTYDRGNTEAFF | TGTGCCAGTAGTACCTACGACAGAGGGAACACTGAAGCTTTCTTT
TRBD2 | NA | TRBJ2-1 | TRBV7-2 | CASSLRLAGGRGGFF | TGTGCCAGCAGCTTAAGGCTAGCGGGAGGCCGAGGGGGGTTCTTC
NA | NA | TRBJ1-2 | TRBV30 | CAWSVTWEGGYTF | TGTGCCTGGAGTGTTACATGGGAGGGTGGCTACACCTTC
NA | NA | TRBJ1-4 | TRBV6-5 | CASRRALGEKLFF | TGTGCCAGCAGGAGGGCGCTTGGTGAAAAACTGTTTTTT
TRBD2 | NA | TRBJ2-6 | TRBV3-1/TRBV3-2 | CASSRGRAGANVLTF | TGTGCCAGCAGCCGCGGGAGGGCTGGGGCCAACGTCCTGACTTTC
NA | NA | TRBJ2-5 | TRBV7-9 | CASSSIAVTQYF | TGTGCCAGCAGCTCCATTGCGGTGACCCAGTACTTC
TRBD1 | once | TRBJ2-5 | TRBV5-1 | CASSLVGTDIQETQYF | TGCGCCAGCAGCTTGGTTGGGACAGACATACAAGAGACCCAGTACTTC
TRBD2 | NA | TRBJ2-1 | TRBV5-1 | CASSLTSGTNEQFF | TGCGCCAGCAGCCTGACTAGCGGCACCAATGAGCAGTTCTTC
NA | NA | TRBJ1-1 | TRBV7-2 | CASSLAFSGQATEAFF | TGTGCCAGCAGCTTAGCGTTTAGTGGCCAAGCGACTGAAGCTTTCTTT
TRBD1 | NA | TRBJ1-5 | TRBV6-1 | CASSESGTGLEKPQHF | TGTGCCAGCAGTGAATCAGGGACAGGGCTTGAGAAGCCCCAGCATTTT
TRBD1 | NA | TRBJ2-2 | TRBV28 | CASRIRTGGSTGELFF | TGTGCCAGCAGGATTAGGACAGGGGGGTCAACCGGGGAGCTGTTTTTT
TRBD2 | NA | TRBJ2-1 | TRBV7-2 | CASSRTSGGNEQFF | TGTGCCAGCAGCAGGACTAGCGGGGGCAATGAGCAGTTCTTC
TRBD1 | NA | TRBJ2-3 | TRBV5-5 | CASSLGPGQTTDTQYF | TGTGCCAGCAGCTTGGGGCCGGGACAGACCACAGATACGCAGTATTTT
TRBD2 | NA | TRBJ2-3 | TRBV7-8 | CASSSGGFTDTQYF | TGTGCCAGCAGTAGCGGGGGGTTCACAGATACGCAGTATTTT
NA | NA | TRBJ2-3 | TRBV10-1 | CASSESVVTDTQYF | TGCGCCAGCAGTGAGAGCGTGGTCACAGATACGCAGTATTTT
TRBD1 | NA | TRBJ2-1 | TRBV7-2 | CASSLAGQWHEQFF | TGTGCCAGCAGCTTAGCGGGACAGTGGCATGAGCAGTTCTTC
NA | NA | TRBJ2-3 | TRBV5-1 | CASSLGNAGSTDTQYF | TGCGCCAGCAGCTTGGGCAACGCGGGGTCCACAGATACGCAGTATTTT
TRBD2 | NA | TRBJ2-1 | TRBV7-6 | CASRPLGRTSGGATDEQFF | TGTGCCAGCAGGCCGCTGGGTCGGACTAGCGGGGGGGCAACCGATGAGCAGTTCTTC
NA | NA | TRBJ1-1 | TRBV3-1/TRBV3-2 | CASSPGTRVITEAFF | TGTGCCAGCAGCCCCGGAACCCGGGTTATTACTGAAGCTTTCTTT
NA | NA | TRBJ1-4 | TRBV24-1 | CATSTGQLKSCEKLFF | TGTGCCACCAGTACCGGACAGCTTAAAAGTTGTGAAAAACTGTTTTTT
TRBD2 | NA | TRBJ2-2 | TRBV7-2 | CASSLSGGHTGELFF | TGTGCCAGCAGCCTTAGCGGGGGGCACACCGGGGAGCTGTTTTTT
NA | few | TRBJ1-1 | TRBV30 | CAWSKGGNLAFF | TGTGCCTGGAGTAAGGGGGGGAATTTGGCTTTCTTT
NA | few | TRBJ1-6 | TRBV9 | CASSARQTNSPLHF | TGTGCCAGCAGCGCCCGACAGACCAATTCACCCCTCCACTTT
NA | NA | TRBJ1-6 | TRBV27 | CASSSLSYSPLHF | TGTGCCAGCAGTTCCTTGTCTTATTCACCCCTCCACTTT
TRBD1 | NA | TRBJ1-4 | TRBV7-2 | CASSNPQGAVEKLFF | TGTGCCAGCAGCAACCCGCAGGGGGCAGTTGAAAAACTGTTTTTT
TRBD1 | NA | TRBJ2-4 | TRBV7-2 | CASSLETGTNIQYF | TGTGCCAGCAGCTTAGAGACAGGGACAAACATTCAGTACTTC
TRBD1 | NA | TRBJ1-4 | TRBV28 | CASSRLGQYLEKLFF | TGTGCCAGCAGTCGTTTGGGACAGTACCTAGAAAAACTGTTTTTT
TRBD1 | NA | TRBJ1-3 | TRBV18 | CASSPSGTGKSGNTIYF | TGTGCCAGCTCACCCTCCGGGACAGGGAAGTCTGGAAACACCATATATTTT
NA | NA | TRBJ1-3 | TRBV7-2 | CASSLGPAGASGNTIYF | TGTGCCAGCAGCTTAGGACCAGCGGGGGCGAGTGGAAACACCATATATTTT
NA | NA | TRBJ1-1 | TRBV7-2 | CASSLVEDTEAFF | TGTGCCAGCAGCTTAGTTGAGGACACTGAAGCTTTCTTT
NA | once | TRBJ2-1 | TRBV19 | CASSIGYPYNEQFF | TGTGCCAGTAGTATAGGTTATCCCTACAATGAGCAGTTCTTC
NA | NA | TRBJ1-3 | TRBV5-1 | CASSPITGFGNTIYF | TGCGCCAGCAGCCCAATAACAGGGTTTGGAAACACCATATATTTT
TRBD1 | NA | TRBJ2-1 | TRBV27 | CASGQGVYNEQFF | TGTGCCAGCGGACAGGGGGTCTACAATGAGCAGTTCTTC
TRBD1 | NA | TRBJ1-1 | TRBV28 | CASSSPWDSKNTEAFF | TGTGCCAGCAGTTCACCTTGGGACAGCAAGAACACTGAAGCTTTCTTT
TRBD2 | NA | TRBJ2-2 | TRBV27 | CASSLLATSGRSGELFF | TGTGCCAGCAGTTTGTTGGCGACTAGCGGGAGGAGTGGGGAGCTGTTTTTT